The clone carrying this T cell receptor beta chain was recorded many times. Germline V gene lookup returns CDR1 PRHDT and CDR2 FYEKMQ (reference sequence). CDR3 length equals 15 residues. The germline V and J ends were trimmed by 3 bases and 1 base, with 13 bases remaining between them. These data are taken from a study of T cells in Graves' hyperthyroidism and ophthalmopathy. Amplified TCR beta CDR3 regions derived from RNA transcripts. An initial round of RT-PCR targeting the TCR CDR3 relied on the HTBI primer set. TCRdb recomputed calls from the multiplex PCR reads with MiXCR, one row per CDR3 protein. The sample has 600,000 to 700,000 distinct CDR3 sequences, 14% to 15% seen once.

This sequence originates from a woman aged 40 to 50 with Graves' ophthalmopathy. The chain has TRBV13 and TRBJ2-7, with D possibly TRBD1 on 5 matching bases. The source material was blood. CDR3 sequence: CASSFFAGLSYEQYF. CDR3 nucleotide sequence: TGTGCCAGCAGCTTTTTTGCAGGGTTGTCCTACGAGCAGTACTTC.